The 31 T cell receptor beta chains below all came from one sample that was sequenced in a study of control samples from healthy donors and cancer patients. Sequencing was performed with immunoSEQ multiplex PCR; in TCRdb, only in-frame clones are kept and a portion is missing. The data contain 90,000 to 100,000 clones, roughly four fifths of them singletons. The sequencing sample was made of blood. These receptor sequences come from a man in his sixties in good health.

V is TRBV13 and J is TRBJ1-6; a weak D match, TRBD1 (5 bases). Trimming removed 0 bases at V and 6 bases at J, with 15 bases between. The V gene's germline CDR1 is PRHDT and CDR2 FYEKMQ (reference sequence). The CDR3 runs 17 residues. CDR3 in DNA: TGTGCCAGCAGCTTAGGCGTCCTCCGGGACGGTAATTCACCCCTCCACTTT. Amino acids: CASSLGVLRDGNSPLHF.

The CDR3 loop is CASSPVNPSTDTQYF. The CDR3 DNA reads TGTGCCAGCAGCCCTGTAAATCCGAGCACAGATACGCAGTATTTT. The V call is TRBV9, the J call TRBJ2-3, with D hard to call. V was clipped by 4 bases and J by 0 bases, with 12 bases between them. The CDR3 is 15 residues long. Germline-derived CDR1 and CDR2 are SGDLS and YYNGEE.

By share, this clone counts as medium-sized. The chain is built from TRBV9 and TRBJ1-2; D might be TRBD1 (5 bases). V lost 0 bases, J lost 7 bases, and 19 bases lay in between. CDR1 is SGDLS, CDR2 YYNGEE, per germline. The CDR3 extends over 16 amino acids. This CDR3 is CASSVEGTLIAGGYTF. In nucleotides, the CDR3 is TGTGCCAGCAGCGTAGAGGGGACCCTGATCGCGGGTGGCTACACCTTC.

DNA of the CDR3: TGTGCCAGCAGCCCCCGTCCCGGGGAGCTGTTTTTT. Amino acids: CASSPRPGELFF. J is TRBJ2-2 and V is TRBV11-2; D unresolved. The germline V gene encodes CDR1 SGHAT and CDR2 FQNNGV. V was clipped by 5 bases and J by 6 bases, with 7 bases between them. The CDR3 has 12 amino acids.

V is TRBV27 and J is TRBJ1-4; D possibly corresponds to TRBD1 (6 bases). V was shortened by 8 bases and J by 4 bases, with 11 bases between the two germline ends. The CDR3 is made up of 13 amino acids. Germline V CDR1 and CDR2: MNHEY, SMNVEV (reference sequence). The CDR3, as DNA: TGTGCCAGCCGGGGGGCACGTAATGAAAAACTGTTTTTT. Amino acids: CASRGARNEKLFF.

This clone occurred a few times. The chain carries TRBV30 and TRBJ1-5; 9 positions agree with TRBD1. Germline CDR1 and CDR2: GTSNPN and SVGIG (reference sequence). V shed 5 bases and J 2 bases; nucleotides not matched to a gene: 4. This CDR3 is 14 amino acids long. CDR3 nucleotides: TGTGCCTGGGGACAGGGGAGGGGCAATCAGCCCCAGCATTTT. It translates to CAWGQGRGNQPQHF. Full variable domain (outside the CDR3, taken from reference TRBV30 and TRBJ1-5): SQTIHQWPATLVQPVGSPLSLECTVEGTSNPNLYWYRQAAGRGLQLLFYSVGIGQISSEVPQNLSASRPQDRQFILSSKKLLLSDSGFYLCAWGQGRGNQPQHFGDGTRLSIL.

The chain uses TRBV9 and TRBJ1-1, with no clear D. The V gene's germline CDR1 is SGDLS and CDR2 YYNGEE. The length of the CDR3 is 17 residues. V was trimmed by 0 bases and J by 0 bases, leaving 15 bases between them. CDR3 protein: CASSVGSHSFMNTEAFF. In nucleotides, the CDR3 is TGTGCCAGCAGCGTAGGTAGTCACAGCTTCATGAACACTGAAGCTTTCTTT.

CDR3 in amino acids: CASSLLRGGGSYEQYF. In nucleotides, the CDR3 is TGTGCCAGCAGTTTACTTCGGGGCGGGGGCTCCTACGAGCAGTACTTC. The chain combines TRBV28 with TRBJ2-7; 7 positions match TRBD2. This CDR3 spans 16 amino acids. After removal of 2 bases from V and 0 bases from J, the junction contained 7 bases not matched to a gene. The V gene's germline CDR1 is MDHEN and CDR2 SYDVKM.

The chain carries TRBV5-1 and TRBJ2-5, with 8 bases lining up with TRBD1. Looked up from germline, CDR1 is SGHRS and CDR2 is YFSETQ. This CDR3 spans 16 amino acids. The J segment lost 1 base and the V segment lost 4 bases, leaving 9 bases of the junction unmatched. CDR3 protein: CASSKTGDSFQETQYF. The CDR3, as DNA: TGCGCCAGCAGCAAGACAGGGGATAGTTTCCAAGAGACCCAGTACTTC.

This clone has a handful of counts. This chain links TRBV7-9 with TRBJ2-3, with TRBD2 matching over 9 bases. V lost 1 base, J lost 8 bases, and 1 base stayed unmatched. The germline CDR1 and CDR2 sequences are SEHNR and FQNEAQ (reference sequence). This CDR3 region has 13 residues. The CDR3 protein is CASSLGTSATQYF. The DNA of the CDR3 is TGTGCCAGCAGCTTAGGGACTAGCGCTACGCAGTATTTT. Full variable domain (rest looked up from reference TRBV7-9 and TRBJ2-3): DTGVSQNPRHKITKRGQNVTFRCDPISEHNRLYWYRQTLGQGPEFLTYFQNEAQLEKSRLLSDRFSAERPKGSFSTLEIQRTEQGDSAMYLCASSLGTSATQYFGPGTRLTVL.

The count of this clone is one. The chain is built from TRBV3-1 (or the pseudogene TRBV3-2) and TRBJ2-7; 7 bases align to TRBD2. Trimming cost V 3 bases and J 0 bases; bases outside gene matches: 5. The CDR3 runs 15 residues. CDR1 is LGHDT, CDR2 YNNKEL, per germline (reference sequence). The CDR3 region has the DNA TGTGCCAGCAGCCAGGAGCGGGGAAGCTCCTACGAGCAGTACTTC. Its translation: CASSQERGSSYEQYF.

This chain uses TRBV10-3 with TRBJ1-2, with 10 bases matching TRBD1. Germline V gene lookup returns CDR1 ENHRY and CDR2 SYGVKD. CDR3 length: 16 amino acids. Trimming cost V 10 bases and J 4 bases; bases outside gene matches: 15. In DNA form, the CDR3 reads TGTGCCACCCTGTGGGGACAGGGGACCTCGACCTATGGCTACACCTTC. This gives the protein CATLWGQGTSTYGYTF.

V gene TRBV10-3 combines with J gene TRBJ1-2; D ambiguous. The CDR3 has 12 residues. Germline values: CDR1 ENHRY, CDR2 SYGVKD. V was clipped by 3 bases and J by 1 base, with 3 bases between them. CDR3 DNA sequence: TGTGCCATCAGTGATTATAACTATGGCTACACCTTC. It is translated as CAISDYNYGYTF.

This rearrangement joins TRBV6-5 to TRBJ2-3; TRBD2 matches 9 bases. V was clipped by 6 bases and J by 0 bases; unmatched bases: 4. This CDR3 has 15 amino acids. Germline CDR1 is MNHEY and CDR2 is SVGAGI. The CDR3 DNA reads TGTGCCAGCAGCAGAGCGGGGGGTAGCACAGATACGCAGTATTTT. This codes for CASSRAGGSTDTQYF.

The rearrangement uses TRBV20-1 and TRBJ1-5; no firm D call. CDR1 is DFQATT, CDR2 SNEGSKA, per germline (reference sequence). This CDR3 has 12 amino acids. V was clipped by 3 bases and J by 6 bases, with 9 bases between them. The CDR3 DNA sequence: TGCAGTGCTAGTGGAGGAATTCAGCCCCAGCATTTT. This codes for CSASGGIQPQHF.

The chain is built from TRBV5-1 and TRBJ2-1; a possible D gene is TRBD2 (7 bases). The CDR3 consists of 13 residues. The V end was cut by 5 bases, the J end by 5 bases, with 11 bases between. Per the germline V gene, CDR1 is SGHRS and CDR2 is YFSETQ. The CDR3 nucleotides read TGCGCCAGCAGTCTAGGGGGGGACAATGAGCAGTTCTTC. Protein product: CASSLGGDNEQFF.

The chain joins TRBV3-1 (or the pseudogene TRBV3-2) to TRBJ2-3; TRBD1 is a possible D gene (6 bases). The V and J ends lost 1 base and 3 bases respectively, with 17 bases between them. The length of the CDR3 is 17 residues. In germline, CDR1 is LGHDT, CDR2 YNNKEL (reference sequence). The CDR3 loop is CASSQGTPARGTDTQYF. The CDR3 DNA sequence: TGTGCCAGCAGCCAAGGGACCCCGGCCAGGGGTACAGATACGCAGTATTTT.

The chain has TRBV5-6 and TRBJ2-7; maybe TRBD1 (6 bases). V lost 1 base and J lost 1, with 6 bases in between. Per germline, CDR1 SGHDT and CDR2 YYEEEE. This CDR3 contains 13 residues. CDR3 sequence reads: CASSLRGSYEQYF. As DNA, the CDR3 is TGTGCCAGCAGCTTGAGGGGGTCCTACGAGCAGTACTTC.

This clone was recorded a few times. This chain joins TRBV3-1 (or the pseudogene TRBV3-2) and TRBJ2-2, with D possibly being TRBD2 (6 bases). The CDR3 is 16 residues long. CDR1 is LGHDT and CDR2 is YNNKEL in the germline V gene (reference sequence). The ends were cut back, 1 base at V and 6 bases at J, with 15 bases in the middle. The CDR3 DNA follows: TGTGCCAGCAGCCAAGCTGCGGGGATGGGGGCCGGGGAGCTGTTTTTT. Translating gives CASSQAAGMGAGELFF.

This clone was counted only a few times. This chain joins TRBV4-2 and TRBJ1-5, with 10 positions matching TRBD1. V was pared by 2 bases and J by 5 bases, with 6 bases of the junction left unmatched. In germline, CDR1 is LGHNA, CDR2 YNFKEQ. The CDR3 covers 16 residues. The CDR3 spells CASSQPGTGAYQPQHF. In DNA form, the CDR3 reads TGTGCCAGCAGCCAACCCGGGACAGGGGCGTATCAGCCCCAGCATTTT.

J is TRBJ1-3 and V is TRBV7-6; D may be TRBD1 (5 bases). The CDR3 sequence is 16 residues long. Per germline, CDR1 SGHVS and CDR2 FNYEAQ. V lost 5 bases and J lost 1, with 15 bases in between. The CDR3 region is CASSPPLAGSGNTIYF. The CDR3 nucleotides are TGTGCCAGCAGCCCGCCCCTCGCAGGGTCTGGAAACACCATATATTTT.

This chain uses TRBV5-1 with TRBJ2-5; D gene ambiguous. The CDR3 spans 15 residues. Between the trimmed V and J ends, which lost 0 bases and 1 base, there was a span of 10 bases. Germline lookup yields CDR1 SGHRS and CDR2 YFSETQ. CDR3 bases: TGCGCCAGCAGCTTGGGTATGGTACCCCAAGAGACCCAGTACTTC. Its translation is CASSLGMVPQETQYF.

V is TRBV10-3 and J is TRBJ1-2; D gene ambiguous. CDR3 length: 13 amino acids. V lost 2 bases, J lost 5 bases, and 9 bases lay in between. Looked up from germline, CDR1 is ENHRY and CDR2 is SYGVKD. The CDR3 reads CAISERPTYGYTF. The CDR3 DNA reads TGTGCCATCAGTGAGAGGCCAACATATGGCTACACCTTC.

This chain connects TRBV7-9 to TRBJ2-1; 13 positions match TRBD2. Germline CDR1 SEHNR, CDR2 FQNEAQ (reference sequence). This CDR3 has 17 residues. V lost 5 bases to trimming and J lost 7 bases; unmatched junction nucleotides: 11. The CDR3 spells CASSLWGTSGKVNEQFF. CDR3 nucleotides: TGTGCCAGCAGCCTATGGGGGACTAGCGGGAAGGTAAATGAGCAGTTCTTC.

This clone was detected a few times. The V and J genes are TRBV2 and TRBJ2-2; possible D gene TRBD2, 5 bases. The length of the CDR3 is 14 residues. Per the germline V gene, CDR1 is SNHLY and CDR2 is FYNNEI. The ends were cut back, 6 bases at V and 4 bases at J, with 12 bases in the middle. In DNA form, the CDR3 reads TGTGCCAGCAGATTTGAGGGTAGCACCGGGGAGCTGTTTTTT. It codes for CASRFEGSTGELFF.

The V gene is TRBV4-1, the J gene TRBJ2-1; D possibly corresponds to TRBD1 (6 bases). V was pared by 6 bases and J by 9 bases, with 15 bases between. This CDR3 has 13 amino acids. CDR1 and CDR2 (germline): MGHRA, YSYEKL. The CDR3 nucleotides are TGCGCCAGCAGGGGCTCACAGGGCACTGAGCAGTTCTTC. Its protein product is CASRGSQGTEQFF.

The chain recombines TRBV12-3 or TRBV12-4 with TRBJ1-1; the D is unclear. Between the trimmed V and J ends, which lost 5 bases and 3 bases, there was a span of 7 bases. This CDR3 region has 12 residues. Here the CDR3 reads CASSPGDTEAFF. The DNA for the CDR3 is TGTGCCAGCAGTCCCGGCGACACTGAAGCTTTCTTT.

This chain joins TRBV27 and TRBJ2-2, with TRBD2 matching over 12 bases. Germline CDR1 is MNHEY and CDR2 is SMNVEV (reference sequence). The CDR3 is made up of 17 amino acids. The trim removed 6 bases at V and 4 bases at J, leaving 9 bases unmatched. The CDR3 DNA is TGTGCCAGCAGGACCCCGGGACTAGCGGGTCCCACCGGGGAGCTGTTTTTT. This encodes CASRTPGLAGPTGELFF.

The genes are TRBV3-1 (or the pseudogene TRBV3-2) and TRBJ1-1; D remains unclear. The germline V and J ends were trimmed by 4 bases and 0 bases, with 9 bases remaining between them. CDR1 and CDR2 from the germline V gene are LGHDT and YNNKEL (reference sequence). The CDR3 sequence is 14 residues long. CDR3: CASSRQQLNTEAFF. The CDR3 bases are TGTGCCAGCAGCCGCCAGCAGTTGAACACTGAAGCTTTCTTT.

This rearrangement joins TRBV19 to TRBJ2-1; 8 nucleotides agree with TRBD1. The CDR3 runs to 14 residues. The germline CDR1 and CDR2 sequences are LNHDA and SQIVND (reference sequence). V shed 5 bases, J shed 4 bases, and the junction held 4 bases outside the gene matches. The CDR3 sequence: CASSSGQEYNEQFF. CDR3 DNA: TGTGCCAGTAGTTCGGGACAGGAATACAATGAGCAGTTCTTC.

This clone was counted between two and nine times. Written as DNA, the CDR3 is TGTGCCAGCAGCCTCCGAGGTTTGGGGGAATCTGAAGCTTTCTTT. This codes for CASSLRGLGESEAFF. The chain joins TRBV11-2 to TRBJ1-1, with TRBD1 as a possible D gene (5 bases). Trimming cost V 5 bases and J 6 bases, with 19 bases left between them. Germline V gene data show CDR1 as SGHAT and CDR2 as FQNNGV. CDR3 length equals 15 residues.